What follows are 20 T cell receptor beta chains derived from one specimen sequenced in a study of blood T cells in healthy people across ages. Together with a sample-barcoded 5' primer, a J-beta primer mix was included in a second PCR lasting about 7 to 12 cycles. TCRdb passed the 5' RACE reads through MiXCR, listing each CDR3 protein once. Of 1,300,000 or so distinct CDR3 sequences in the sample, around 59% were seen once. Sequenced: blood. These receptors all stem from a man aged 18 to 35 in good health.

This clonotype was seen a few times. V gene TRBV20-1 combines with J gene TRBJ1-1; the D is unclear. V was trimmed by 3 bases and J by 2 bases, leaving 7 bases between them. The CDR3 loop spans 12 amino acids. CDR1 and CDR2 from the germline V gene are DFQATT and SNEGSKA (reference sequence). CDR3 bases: TGCAGTGCTAGGGAAGTAAACACTGAAGCTTTCTTT. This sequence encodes CSAREVNTEAFF.

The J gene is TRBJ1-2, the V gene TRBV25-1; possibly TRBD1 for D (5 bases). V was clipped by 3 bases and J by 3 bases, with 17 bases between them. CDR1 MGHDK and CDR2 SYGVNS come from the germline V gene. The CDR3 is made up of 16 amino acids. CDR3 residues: CASSDPSFDRHYGYTF. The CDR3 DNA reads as TGTGCCAGCAGTGATCCATCCTTCGACAGACACTATGGCTACACCTTC.

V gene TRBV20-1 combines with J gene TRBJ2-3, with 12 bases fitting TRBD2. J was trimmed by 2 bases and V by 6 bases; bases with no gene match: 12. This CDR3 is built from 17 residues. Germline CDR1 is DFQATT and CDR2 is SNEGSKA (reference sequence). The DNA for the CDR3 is TGCAGTGCCAGGACTAGCGGGACCACACACCTCACAGATACGCAGTATTTT. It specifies CSARTSGTTHLTDTQYF.

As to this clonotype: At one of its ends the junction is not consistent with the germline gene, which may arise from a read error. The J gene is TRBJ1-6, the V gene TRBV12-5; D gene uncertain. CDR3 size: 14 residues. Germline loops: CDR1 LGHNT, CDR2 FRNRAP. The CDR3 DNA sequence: TGTGTTAGTGGTTTTCAAAAGGGTACTTCACCCCTCCACTTT. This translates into CVSGFQKGTSPLHF.

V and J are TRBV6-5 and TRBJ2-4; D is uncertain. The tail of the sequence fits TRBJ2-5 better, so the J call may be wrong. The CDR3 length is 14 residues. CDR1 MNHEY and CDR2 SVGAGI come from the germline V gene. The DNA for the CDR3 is TGTGCCAGCAGTTATGGGGTTATGAGAGAGACCCAGTACTTC. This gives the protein CASSYGVMRETQYF.

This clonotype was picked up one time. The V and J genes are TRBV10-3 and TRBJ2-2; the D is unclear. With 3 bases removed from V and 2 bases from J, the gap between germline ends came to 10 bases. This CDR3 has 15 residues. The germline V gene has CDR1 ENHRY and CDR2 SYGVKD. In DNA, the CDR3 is TGTGCCATCAGTGACACCCTACTTAACACCGGGGAGCTGTTTTTT. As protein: CAISDTLLNTGELFF.

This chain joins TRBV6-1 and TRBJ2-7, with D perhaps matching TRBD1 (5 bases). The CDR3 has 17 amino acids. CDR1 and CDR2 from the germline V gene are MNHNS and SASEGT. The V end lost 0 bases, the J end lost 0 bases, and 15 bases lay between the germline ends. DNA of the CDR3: TGTGCCAGCAGTGAAGCTTGGCGCTCGGACATCTCCTACGAGCAGTACTTC. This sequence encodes CASSEAWRSDISYEQYF.

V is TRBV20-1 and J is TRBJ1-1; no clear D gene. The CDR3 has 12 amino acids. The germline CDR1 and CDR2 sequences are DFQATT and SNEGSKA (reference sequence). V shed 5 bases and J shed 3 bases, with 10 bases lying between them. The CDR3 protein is CSAPSDDTEAFF. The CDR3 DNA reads TGCAGTGCTCCTTCCGACGACACTGAAGCTTTCTTT.

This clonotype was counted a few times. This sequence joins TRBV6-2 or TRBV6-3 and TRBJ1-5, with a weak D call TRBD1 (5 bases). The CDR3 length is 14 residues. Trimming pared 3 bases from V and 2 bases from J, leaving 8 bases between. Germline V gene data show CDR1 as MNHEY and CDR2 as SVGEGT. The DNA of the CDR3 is TGTGCCAGCAGTTATTTGACAGGCAATCAGCCCCAGCATTTT. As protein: CASSYLTGNQPQHF.

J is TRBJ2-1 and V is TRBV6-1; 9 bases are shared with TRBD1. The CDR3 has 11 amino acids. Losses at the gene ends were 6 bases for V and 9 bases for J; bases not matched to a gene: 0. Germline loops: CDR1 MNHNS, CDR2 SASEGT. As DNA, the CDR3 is TGTGCCAGCAGGACAGGGGGTGAGCAGTTCTTC. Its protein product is CASRTGGEQFF.

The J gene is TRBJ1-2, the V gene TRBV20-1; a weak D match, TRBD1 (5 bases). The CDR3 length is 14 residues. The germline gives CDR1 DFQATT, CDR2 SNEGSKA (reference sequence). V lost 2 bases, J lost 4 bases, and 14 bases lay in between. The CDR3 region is CSARHGTAAYGYTF. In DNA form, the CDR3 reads TGCAGTGCTAGACATGGGACGGCAGCCTATGGCTACACCTTC.

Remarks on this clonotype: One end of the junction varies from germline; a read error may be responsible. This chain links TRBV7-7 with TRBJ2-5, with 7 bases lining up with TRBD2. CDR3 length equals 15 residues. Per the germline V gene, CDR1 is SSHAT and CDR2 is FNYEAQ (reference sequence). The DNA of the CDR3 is TGTGCTAGCAGCCGGGGACTACCCGAGGGAGAGACCCAGTACTTC. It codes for CASSRGLPEGETQYF.

In nucleotides, the CDR3 is TGTGCCAGCGGACAGACAGGGGCTGGAAACACCATATATTTT. Its protein is CASGQTGAGNTIYF. The chain employs TRBV21-1 and TRBJ1-3; the DNA was not used to check the table's D call, TRBD1. TRBV21-1 is flagged as a pseudogene. This CDR3 spans 14 amino acids.

DNA of the CDR3: TGTGCCAGCAGCCTCCCCGGACAGGGGGATCAGTACTTC. This gives the protein CASSLPGQGDQYF. This chain links TRBV7-9 with TRBJ2-4; the match to TRBD1 covers 10 bases. V lost 5 bases and J lost 12; bases outside the gene matches: 7. The CDR3 has 13 amino acids. CDR1 is SEHNR and CDR2 is FQNEAQ in the germline V gene (reference sequence).

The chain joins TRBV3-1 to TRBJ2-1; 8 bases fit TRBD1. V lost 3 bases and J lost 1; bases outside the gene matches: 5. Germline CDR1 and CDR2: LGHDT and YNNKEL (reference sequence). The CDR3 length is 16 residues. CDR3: CASSQPRTGSYNEQFF. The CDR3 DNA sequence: TGTGCCAGCAGCCAGCCAAGGACAGGGTCCTACAATGAGCAGTTCTTC.

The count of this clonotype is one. The CDR3 loop is CASSSNPDRAETQYF. CDR3 coding DNA: TGTGCCAGCAGCTCAAACCCGGACAGGGCAGAGACCCAGTACTTC. This sequence joins TRBV11-2 and TRBJ2-5, with 8 bases fitting TRBD1. Germline CDR1 SGHAT, CDR2 FQNNGV. CDR3 length: 15 amino acids. With V trimmed by 4 bases and J by 4 bases, 8 bases remained unmatched.

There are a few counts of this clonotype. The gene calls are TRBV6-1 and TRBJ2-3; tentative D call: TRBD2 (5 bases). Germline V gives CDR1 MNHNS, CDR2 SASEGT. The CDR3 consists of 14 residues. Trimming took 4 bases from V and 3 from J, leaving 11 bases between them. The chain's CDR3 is CASSARTPTDTQYF. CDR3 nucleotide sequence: TGTGCCAGCAGTGCCCGGACTCCAACAGATACGCAGTATTTT.

CDR3 residues: CSVYGVDSSGANVLTF. As DNA, the CDR3 is TGCAGCGTTTACGGGGTTGATAGTTCTGGGGCCAACGTCCTGACTTTC. The chain couples TRBV29-1 to TRBJ2-6, with D perhaps matching TRBD2 (5 bases). Germline CDR1 and CDR2: SQVTM and ANQGSEA. V gave up 5 bases and J gave up 1 base, with 15 bases separating them. The CDR3 runs 16 residues.

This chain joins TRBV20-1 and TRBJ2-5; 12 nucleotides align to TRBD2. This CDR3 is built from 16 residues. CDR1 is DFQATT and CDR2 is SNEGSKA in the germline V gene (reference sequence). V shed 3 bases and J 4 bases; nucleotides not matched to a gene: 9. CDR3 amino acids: CSAREPGLAGIETQYF. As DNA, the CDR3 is TGCAGTGCTAGGGAACCCGGACTAGCGGGAATAGAGACCCAGTACTTC.

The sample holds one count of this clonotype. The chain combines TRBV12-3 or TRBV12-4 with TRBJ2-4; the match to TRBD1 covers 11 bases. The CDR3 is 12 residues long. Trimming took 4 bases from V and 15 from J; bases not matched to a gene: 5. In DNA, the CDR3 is TGTGCCAGCAGTTCCCCCGGGACAGGGGGGTACTTC. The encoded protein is CASSSPGTGGYF.